The 9 T cell receptor beta chains below come from one sample, sequenced in a study of PD-1 blockade in classical Hodgkin lymphoma. As for time point: cycle 4 day 1 (C4D1), after more than five weeks of nivolumab. Relapses following autologous stem cell transplantation were seen in all patients, with brentuximab vedotin exposure varying. Assay used: immunoSEQ multiplex PCR; TCRdb lists only in-frame clones, some missing. Of approximately 30,000 clones listed, over 55% were seen once; the top ten hold roughly 3.6%. Material: peripheral blood mononuclear cells (PBMCs), obtained before the fourth cycle of nivolumab. The receptors derive from a human donor with classical Hodgkin lymphoma.

This chain links TRBV28 with TRBJ1-1, with a tentative D call TRBD1 (6 bases). The V end was cut by 7 bases, the J end by 1 base, with 22 bases between. Looked up from germline, CDR1 is MDHEN and CDR2 is SYDVKM. This CDR3 has 17 residues. CDR3: CASTQRHILRGNTEAFF. For the CDR3, the DNA is TGTGCCAGCACCCAAAGACATATACTCAGGGGGAACACTGAAGCTTTCTTT.

The chain links TRBV19 to TRBJ2-3, with no clear D. V was trimmed by 3 bases and J by 3 bases, leaving 13 bases between them. The germline V gene has CDR1 LNHDA and CDR2 SQIVND (reference sequence). The CDR3 runs 15 residues. The CDR3 DNA reads TGTGCCAGTAGTATCGGTCTCCGTCTTACAGATACGCAGTATTTT. It translates to CASSIGLRLTDTQYF. The full variable domain, in which reference TRBV19 and TRBJ2-3 provide the parts outside the CDR3, is DGGITQSPKYLFRKEGQNVTLSCEQNLNHDAMYWYRQDPGQGLRLIYYSQIVNDFQKGDIAEGYSVSREKKESFPLTVTSAQKNPTAFYLCASSIGLRLTDTQYFGPGTRLTVL.

A single count supports this clone. This chain uses TRBV5-6 with TRBJ2-7; 7 positions agree with TRBD1. From germline, CDR1 is SGHDT and CDR2 YYEEEE. The CDR3 covers 12 residues. J lost 3 bases, V lost 5 bases, and 2 bases had no gene match. CDR3 sequence: CASRRTGYEQYF. The DNA for the CDR3 is TGTGCCAGCAGGAGGACAGGCTACGAGCAGTACTTC.

The chain joins TRBV29-1 to TRBJ2-5; weak D call: TRBD2 (5 bases). The CDR3 loop spans 13 amino acids. CDR1 is SQVTM, CDR2 ANQGSEA, per germline. V was clipped by 0 bases and J by 6 bases, with 11 bases between them. The CDR3 is CSVEDSGKQTQYF. CDR3 DNA sequence: TGCAGCGTTGAAGACTCGGGGAAACAGACCCAGTACTTC.

This chain joins TRBV19 and TRBJ1-1; D is uncertain. The CDR3 length is 13 residues. Between the trimmed V and J ends, which lost 6 bases and 1 base, there was a span of 9 bases. Germline V CDR1 and CDR2: LNHDA, SQIVND (reference sequence). CDR3 in amino acids: CASSVYPNTEAFF. The CDR3 DNA is TGTGCCAGTAGCGTATATCCGAACACTGAAGCTTTCTTT.

The chain carries TRBV5-1 and TRBJ2-1, with D tentatively TRBD1 (5 bases). V was trimmed by 2 bases and J by 3 bases, leaving 9 bases between them. The CDR3 spans 14 residues. Looked up from germline, CDR1 is SGHRS and CDR2 is YFSETQ. The CDR3 region is CASSFADNYNEQFF. The DNA of the CDR3 is TGCGCCAGCAGCTTCGCGGACAACTACAATGAGCAGTTCTTC. The entire variable domain, with the rest obtained from reference TRBV5-1 and TRBJ2-1, is as follows: KAGVTQTPRYLIKTRGQQVTLSCSPISGHRSVSWYQQTPGQGLQFLFEYFSETQRNKGNFPGRFSGRQFSNSRSEMNVSTLELGDSALYLCASSFADNYNEQFFGPGTRLTVL.

V is TRBV18 and J is TRBJ2-5, with D possibly matching TRBD1 (6 bases). Trimming removed 4 bases at V and 3 bases at J, with 12 bases between. This CDR3 region has 14 residues. Germline V gene sequence: CDR1 KGHSH, CDR2 LQKENI. In DNA, the CDR3 is TGTGCCAGCTCACATTTTGACAGGAAAGAGACCCAGTACTTC. Protein product: CASSHFDRKETQYF.

The genes are TRBV9 and TRBJ2-1; 8 bases fit TRBD2. Germline V CDR1 and CDR2: SGDLS, YYNGEE. The CDR3 is 16 residues long. V dropped 2 bases and J dropped 8; count of bases not matched to a gene: 12. The CDR3 nucleotides are TGTGCCAGCAGCGTGCGAAGCGGGAGTTTACTTGATGAGCAGTTCTTC. It encodes CASSVRSGSLLDEQFF.

This clone has just a few counts. This chain links TRBV28 with TRBJ2-7, with D unresolved. The germline gives CDR1 MDHEN, CDR2 SYDVKM. V gave up 7 bases and J gave up 2 bases, with 9 bases separating them. This CDR3 comprises 12 residues. The CDR3 sequence is CASTAAPYEQYF. CDR3 nucleotide sequence: TGTGCCAGCACGGCAGCCCCCTACGAGCAGTACTTC. Looking up the rest from reference TRBV28 and TRBJ2-7 gives the full variable domain: DVKVTQSSRYLVKRTGEKVFLECVQDMDHENMFWYRQDPGLGLRLIYFSYDVKMKEKGDIPEGYSVSREKKERFSLILESASTNQTSMYLCASTAAPYEQYFGPGTRLTVT.